These 3 T cell receptor beta chains came from one sample sequenced in a study of CD8+CD57+ T cells in acquired aplastic anemia. Genomic DNA constituted the template upon which TCR beta VDJ and CDR3 profiling was performed. One entry per CDR3 protein results from TCRdb running MiXCR on the reads. The table has roughly 50,000 distinct CDR3 sequences, around 69% seen once. The sequenced material came from sorted CD4+, CD8+, or CD8+CD57+ T cells (not recorded which) from PBMCs. These receptors originate from a human donor in good health, serving as a control.

This clonotype was counted only a few times. The chain uses TRBV2 and TRBJ2-1, with D possibly TRBD2 on 5 matching bases. V lost 6 bases and J 1 base, leaving 7 bases between the germline ends. CDR1 and CDR2 (germline): SNHLY, FYNNEI. The CDR3 consists of 13 residues. CDR3 loop: CASRAVSYNEQFF. The CDR3 DNA is TGTGCCAGCAGAGCGGTATCCTACAATGAGCAGTTCTTC.

The rearrangement links TRBV4-2 to TRBJ2-2; maybe TRBD2 (7 bases). This CDR3 contains 17 residues. Germline V CDR1 and CDR2: LGHNA, YNFKEQ. The V end lost 1 base, the J end lost 16 bases, and 28 bases lay between the germline ends. This CDR3 is CASSQGETDINTGGPFF. CDR3 coding DNA: TGTGCCAGCAGCCAAGGGGAGACAGACATTAACACCGGGGGGCCGTTTTTT.

Concerning this clonotype: An end of the junction does not agree with germline; a read error may underlie this. The chain is built from TRBV2 and TRBJ2-7; TRBD1 aligns across 9 bases. The CDR3 length is 12 residues. Germline values: CDR1 SNHLY, CDR2 FYNNEI. The CDR3 is CASSLQGAGNDF. The CDR3, as DNA: TGTGCCAGCAGTTTACAGGGGGCGGGTAATGACTTC.